These T cell receptor beta chains were read from a single sample in a study of CD8+ T cells in alopecia areata. Sequencing used immunoSEQ multiplex PCR; TCRdb keeps in-frame clones, though not all of them. This sample carries around 100,000 clones, 55% to 60% of them seen once, and the ten largest clones take 3% to 4%. Sequencing was performed on CD4+ T cells sorted from blood, taken at week 24, from a patient treated with tofacitinib. The source is a human donor with alopecia areata. The CDR3 runs from the conserved cysteine through the conserved F or W. The D gene is left open where the match is weak. A clone size is listed for some rows: how often the clone was seen (once, few, many), or a class if it is expanded.

clone_size	v_call	j_call	d_call	cdr3_aa	cdr3_nt
few	TRBV30	TRBJ2-5	TRBD2	CAWVAGGYQETQYF	TGTGCCTGGGTAGCGGGGGGGTACCAAGAGACCCAGTACTTC
.	TRBV5-1	TRBJ1-1	.	CASSSRPPEAFF	TGCGCCAGCAGCTCTCGACCGCCGGAAGCTTTCTTT
.	TRBV4-1	TRBJ1-5	TRBD1	CARTGTGGNQPQHF	TGCGCCAGAACCGGGACAGGGGGGAATCAGCCCCAGCATTTT
.	TRBV10-3	TRBJ2-5	TRBD2	CAISESVWASGGQETQYF	TGTGCCATCAGTGAGTCGGTTTGGGCTAGCGGGGGCCAAGAGACCCAGTACTTC
few	TRBV29-1	TRBJ1-2	TRBD1	CSVGTGLYGYTF	TGCAGCGTCGGGACAGGGTTATATGGCTACACCTTC
few	TRBV19	TRBJ1-1	.	CATGQQPRSEAFF	TGTGCCACGGGCCAACAGCCAAGATCTGAAGCTTTCTTT
few	TRBV29-1	TRBJ2-3	.	CSVEERTVTSTDTQYF	TGCAGCGTTGAAGAAAGGACAGTTACTAGCACAGATACGCAGTATTTT
.	TRBV7-2	TRBJ2-5	TRBD2	CASSPPGLAQETQYF	TGTGCCAGCAGCCCCCCCGGACTAGCACAAGAGACCCAGTACTTC
.	TRBV9	TRBJ1-1	.	CASSAPGTHNTEAFF	TGTGCCAGCAGCGCACCCGGGACACACAACACTGAAGCTTTCTTT
.	TRBV29-1	TRBJ2-3	TRBD2	CSVRKGTSIDTQYF	TGCAGCGTCCGAAAGGGGACTAGCATAGATACGCAGTATTTT
.	TRBV7-9	TRBJ2-7	.	CASTPGMGAIAKQYF	TGTGCCAGCACCCCGGGAATGGGGGCGATCGCCAAGCAGTACTTC
.	TRBV6-5	TRBJ2-5	TRBD2	CASSYSRSGGEETQYF	TGTGCCAGCAGTTACTCGAGGAGCGGGGGGGAAGAGACCCAGTACTTC
.	TRBV6-5	TRBJ1-2	.	CASSYRGLANYGYTF	TGTGCCAGCAGTTACCGGGGGTTAGCTAACTATGGCTACACCTTC
.	TRBV6-5	TRBJ1-6	.	CASSYWGGEGSPLHF	TGTGCCAGCAGTTACTGGGGAGGGGAAGGTTCACCCCTCCACTTT
.	TRBV20-1	TRBJ2-7	.	CSAAQTYEQYF	TGCAGTGCAGCGCAGACCTACGAGCAGTACTTC
.	TRBV4-1	TRBJ1-5	.	CASSQILTGIGQPQHF	TGCGCCAGCAGCCAAATACTGACCGGAATAGGTCAGCCCCAGCATTTT
.	TRBV30	TRBJ2-7	TRBD1	CAWSTGTGAYEQYF	TGTGCCTGGAGTACCGGGACAGGGGCCTACGAGCAGTACTTC
.	TRBV30	TRBJ2-7	.	CAWAISEEQYF	TGTGCCTGGGCGATCTCGGAAGAGCAGTACTTC
many	TRBV10-3	TRBJ2-5	.	CAIRSGTAPQETQYF	TGTGCCATCAGATCCGGGACCGCTCCCCAAGAGACCCAGTACTTC
few	TRBV23-1	TRBJ2-2	TRBD2	CVHREDSGELFF	TGCGTCCACCGGGAGGATAGCGGGGAGCTGTTTTTT
.	TRBV2	TRBJ2-1	.	CASTLDQYNEQFF	TGTGCCAGCACCCTGGACCAGTACAATGAGCAGTTCTTC
.	TRBV6-5	TRBJ2-7	TRBD1	CASRSGTGGSYEQYF	TGTGCCAGCAGGTCCGGGACAGGGGGGTCCTACGAGCAGTACTTC
.	TRBV29-1	TRBJ1-2	TRBD1	CSVEGTGLTRYGYTF	TGCAGCGTTGAGGGGACAGGGCTCACCCGCTATGGCTACACCTTC
few	TRBV7-8	TRBJ2-5	.	CASSLAAQETQYF	TGTGCCAGCAGCTTAGCAGCGCAAGAGACCCAGTACTTC
.	TRBV4-1	TRBJ2-5	.	CASSAGRGGPETQYF	TGCGCCAGCAGTGCGGGGCGTGGGGGCCCGGAGACCCAGTACTTC
.	TRBV7-2	TRBJ2-7	.	CASSLGLNSGTLTYEQYF	TGTGCCAGCAGCTTAGGCCTTAATTCCGGGACACTGACCTACGAGCAGTACTTC
.	TRBV4-3	TRBJ2-1	TRBD2	CASSQDQTSGGKFF	TGCGCCAGCAGCCAAGATCAGACTAGCGGGGGGAAGTTCTTC
.	TRBV4-3	TRBJ2-5	TRBD2	CASSQDWLAGGLETQYF	TGCGCCAGCAGCCAAGATTGGTTAGCGGGGGGTTTGGAGACCCAGTACTTC
few	TRBV7-9	TRBJ1-1	.	CASKHGGSTEAFF	TGTGCCAGCAAACACGGAGGGTCTACTGAAGCTTTCTTT